The TCR beta chain under discussion was sequenced for a study of radiotherapy plus CTLA-4 blockade in lung cancer (dated by TCRdb to 2016 to 2018). Some background on the complete study: Objective responses occurred in more than 15% of enrolled patients, and 30% to 35% achieved disease control.

The CDR3, from cysteine to phenylalanine, totals 14 residues. Of the read, only the CDR3 DNA is kept; its 42 bases are in frame from base 1. The junction shows trimming of 4 bases on V and 5 bases on J, plus 12 bases between the germline ends. As encoded in the germline V gene, CDR1 is MNHNS while CDR2 is SASEGT. The method was the immunoSEQ multiplex PCR assay. As stored in TCRdb, this immuneACCESS dataset retains in-frame rearrangements with V and J assigned. A fraction of the clones does not appear; measured against another copy, unresolved V genes explain less than half of the discrepancy, and the remainder lacks a known reason. Within this sample are 70,000 to 100,000 clones, with approximately 86% of them counted one time only. The ten top clones hold more than 2% of the sample. Overall results and qualifications from the work: After treatment with radiotherapy and ipilimumab, TCR clones that originated in tumors expanded in peripheral blood. The strongest predictors of response were reported to be early dynamic shifts in blood T cell clones along with a rise in serum interferon-beta following radiation.

The study evaluated CTLA-4 blockade (ipilimumab) given together with focal radiation therapy in patients who had chemo-refractory metastatic non-small-cell lung cancer. On this clone itself: It lacks a known antigen. No base-level quality is on record; no much larger clone is a single base apart.

The sequence joins TRBV6-1 to TRBJ1-5; TRBD1 is a weak D gene call, 5 bases matching. Specimen: peripheral blood, collected from a patient treated with radiotherapy plus ipilimumab. The source is a human donor with non-small cell lung cancer who had a partial response to radiotherapy plus ipilimumab. The bases read TGTGCCAGCAGTGTTCCAGGGTCGGATCAGCCCCAGCATTTT. This yields the protein CASSVPGSDQPQHF.